These 19 T cell receptor beta chains originate from one sample sequenced in a study of Ad26.COV2.S vaccination and SARS-CoV-2 variants. Noted treatment: about 20 received Ad26.COV2.S at low or high dose, single or two shots; roughly five received placebo; per-sample allocation not given. Day 63 after the first vaccine or placebo injection was the time point for sampling. Produced via immunoSEQ multiplex PCR; TCRdb's table is partial and in-frame only. The sample lists 300,000 to 400,000 clones, around nine tenths occurring once. The specimen was peripheral blood, collected in a trial of Ad26.COV2.S vaccine versus placebo. Receptors were obtained from a person between 18 and 65 years old who received the Ad26.COV2.S COVID-19 vaccine or a placebo.

The rearrangement uses TRBV12-3 or TRBV12-4 and TRBJ1-2, with D uncertain. The CDR3 totals 13 residues. V shed 3 bases and J shed 4 bases, with 9 bases lying between them. CDR3 protein: CASSFDGSYGYTF. The CDR3 DNA follows: TGTGCCAGCAGTTTTGATGGTAGCTATGGCTACACCTTC.

The J gene is TRBJ1-1, the V gene TRBV18; D is uncertain. V lost 0 bases and J lost 7, with 0 bases in between. This CDR3 is built from 10 residues. Germline values: CDR1 KGHSH, CDR2 LQKENI. For the CDR3, the DNA is TGTGCCAGCTCACCACCTGAAGCTTTCTTT. The encoded protein is CASSPPEAFF.

The chain couples TRBV7-8 to TRBJ2-7, with TRBD1 as a possible D gene (6 bases). The CDR3 has 13 amino acids. Germline CDR1 and CDR2: SGHVS and FQNEAQ. V gave up 10 bases and J gave up 0 bases, with 13 bases separating them. This CDR3 reads CAIEGDLSYEQYF. CDR3 DNA sequence: TGTGCCATTGAGGGGGATCTCTCCTACGAGCAGTACTTC.

As regards this clone: A single base separates this from a much larger clone, so it may be a read error. The rearrangement joins TRBV3-1 (or the pseudogene TRBV3-2) to TRBJ1-5; no definite D call. Trimming removed 0 bases from V and 4 bases from J, with 10 bases in between. Germline V gene lookup returns CDR1 LGHDT and CDR2 YNNKEL (reference sequence). There are 15 residues in the CDR3. The CDR3 loop is CASSQEAGGNQPQHF. The CDR3 bases are TGTGCCAGCAGCCAAGAAGCGGGCGGGAATCAGCCCCAGCATTTT.

The gene calls are TRBV4-1 and TRBJ1-6; TRBD1 aligns across 8 bases. Germline CDR1 reads MGHRA; CDR2 reads YSYEKL. V lost 0 bases and J lost 7; bases outside the gene matches: 5. This CDR3 is 16 amino acids long. CDR3 DNA sequence: TGCGCCAGCAGCCAAGACCCAGGGGGCAGGAATTCACCCCTCCACTTT. Amino acid sequence: CASSQDPGGRNSPLHF.

The chain combines TRBV7-3 with TRBJ2-2; 8 nucleotides line up with TRBD2. Germline trimming cut 5 bases from V and 3 bases from J; bases unmatched to any gene: 5. The CDR3 loop spans 15 amino acids. Looked up from germline, CDR1 is SGHTA and CDR2 is FQGTGA. The chain's CDR3 is CASSQSGGDTGELFF. The CDR3 nucleotides are TGTGCCAGCAGCCAAAGCGGGGGTGACACCGGGGAGCTGTTTTTT. The full variable domain, completed using reference TRBV7-3 and TRBJ2-2, is GAGVSQTPSNKVTEKGKYVELRCDPISGHTALYWYRQSLGQGPEFLIYFQGTGAADDSGLPNDRFFAVRPEGSVSTLKIQRTERGDSAVYLCASSQSGGDTGELFFGEGSRLTVL.

V is TRBV6-5 and J is TRBJ2-1; TRBD2 matches at 8 bases. The CDR3 sequence is 15 residues long. Germline V gene data show CDR1 as MNHEY and CDR2 as SVGAGI. J lost 3 bases, V lost 3 bases, and 4 bases had no gene match. CDR3 protein: CASSYTGTSYNEQFF. In nucleotides, the CDR3 is TGTGCCAGCAGTTATACCGGGACTAGCTACAATGAGCAGTTCTTC.

V and J are TRBV4-1 and TRBJ2-7; TRBD1 aligns across 8 bases. Unmatched junction bases numbered 3, after V lost 3 bases and J lost 2 bases. Germline-derived CDR1 and CDR2 are MGHRA and YSYEKL. This CDR3 comprises 14 residues. The DNA for the CDR3 is TGCGCCAGCAGCCACGGGACAGGCGCCTACGAGCAGTACTTC. Protein product: CASSHGTGAYEQYF.

The gene calls are TRBV4-2 and TRBJ2-5; a weak D match, TRBD1 (6 bases). Germline lookup yields CDR1 LGHNA and CDR2 YNFKEQ. The CDR3 has 15 residues. Trimming stripped 4 bases from V and 2 bases from J, with 14 bases between. The CDR3 here is CASSPGAQGQETQYF. The CDR3 nucleotides are TGTGCCAGCAGCCCAGGGGCCCAGGGGCAAGAGACCCAGTACTTC.

The chain carries TRBV27 and TRBJ1-2; 8 bases are a match to TRBD1. V dropped 6 bases and J dropped 6; count of bases not matched to a gene: 18. This CDR3 has 17 amino acids. The germline CDR1 and CDR2 sequences are MNHEY and SMNVEV (reference sequence). The DNA for the CDR3 is TGTGCCAGCAGCCAAGAGGTCGGACAGGGTCCTAAAAATGGCTACACCTTC. This sequence encodes CASSQEVGQGPKNGYTF.

The V gene is TRBV7-2, the J gene TRBJ2-2; D not resolved. Germline CDR1 is SGHTA and CDR2 is FQGNSA. The CDR3 totals 15 residues. With 1 base removed from V and 0 bases from J, the gap between germline ends came to 6 bases. As DNA, the CDR3 is TGTGCCAGCAGCTTAGATATCGCGAACACCGGGGAGCTGTTTTTT. It codes for CASSLDIANTGELFF.

V and J are TRBV27 and TRBJ2-1; no clear D. Germline V gene sequence: CDR1 MNHEY, CDR2 SMNVEV (reference sequence). The CDR3 extends over 11 amino acids. The V gene lost 8 bases and the J gene lost 2 bases, with 4 bases spanning the gap. CDR3 sequence (DNA): TGTGCCAGCCATACCTACAATGAGCAGTTCTTC. Residues: CASHTYNEQFF.

The chain carries TRBV5-4 and TRBJ1-2, with D unclear. Trimming stripped 5 bases from V and 0 bases from J, with 11 bases between. Germline V lookup: CDR1 SGHNT, CDR2 YYREEE (reference sequence). The CDR3 sequence is 14 residues long. The CDR3 region is CASSRWNSNYGYTF. The CDR3 nucleotides are TGTGCCAGCAGTCGCTGGAATTCTAACTATGGCTACACCTTC.

V gene TRBV21-1 combines with J gene TRBJ1-2. TRBV21-1 is described as a pseudogene. The CDR3 extends over 13 amino acids. CDR3 sequence: CASSNRDDNGYTF. CDR3 coding DNA: TGTGCCAGCAGCAACCGGGACGATAATGGCTACACCTTC.

This chain uses TRBV10-3 with TRBJ2-3; TRBD1 aligns across 9 bases. In germline, CDR1 is ENHRY, CDR2 SYGVKD. The CDR3 has 15 residues. V lost 2 bases, J lost 6 bases, and 6 bases stayed unmatched. CDR3 nucleotides: TGTGCCATCAGTGAGGACCGACAGGGGGAGGATACGCAGTATTTT. It specifies CAISEDRQGEDTQYF.

The chain combines TRBV10-3 with TRBJ1-5, with no clear D. The CDR3 has 15 amino acids. Trimming removed 2 bases from V and 0 bases from J, with 8 bases in between. Germline loops: CDR1 ENHRY, CDR2 SYGVKD. CDR3 DNA sequence: TGTGCCATCAGTGAGGGAGACGGTAGCAATCAGCCCCAGCATTTT. This translates into CAISEGDGSNQPQHF.

The CDR3 DNA sequence: TGCGCCAGCAGCCCAGAGGGGGGTTCCGACTATGGCTACACCTTC. Amino acids: CASSPEGGSDYGYTF. The chain recombines TRBV5-1 with TRBJ1-2, with a weak D call TRBD1 (6 bases). V dropped 4 bases and J dropped 3 bases, with 16 bases sitting between them. Germline CDR1 and CDR2: SGHRS and YFSETQ. This CDR3 has 15 amino acids.

The chain combines TRBV9 with TRBJ1-1; maybe TRBD1 (5 bases). Trimming took 3 bases from V and 1 from J, leaving 7 bases between them. The CDR3 has 13 residues. Germline V lookup: CDR1 SGDLS, CDR2 YYNGEE. CDR3 region: CASSETANTEAFF. The CDR3 nucleotides are TGTGCCAGCAGCGAGACAGCGAACACTGAAGCTTTCTTT.

This rearrangement joins TRBV11-2 to TRBJ1-1; 9 positions agree with TRBD1. Trimming cost V 5 bases and J 3 bases; bases outside gene matches: 7. Germline V gene sequence: CDR1 SGHAT, CDR2 FQNNGV. The CDR3 covers 15 residues. CDR3 loop: CASSHGQGWDTEAFF. The CDR3 bases are TGTGCCAGCAGCCACGGACAGGGGTGGGACACTGAAGCTTTCTTT.